What follows is one T cell receptor beta chain and its context. These data are taken from a study of blood T cell repertoires in COVID-19. Study-wide context: The United States, Italy and Spain provided the acute and convalescent COVID-19 samples. T cells, B-cell-depleted T cells, or PBMCs supplied cDNA or gDNA.

The CDR3 spans 15 residues. Deletions cut 1 base from V and 2 bases from J, with 13 bases between. Germline-derived CDR1 and CDR2 are SGHRS and YFSETQ. Authors' processing steps: Estimated nucleated cell counts came from reference gene primer amplification. TCRdb's table, derived via immunoSEQ multiplex PCR, lists solely in-frame clones and lacks some. That table is the source of V, J and clone size, and D and trimming were worked out from the DNA. The table has roughly 50,000 clones, around four fifths seen once. The sequence came from a human donor in a cohort sampled during active COVID-19. V is TRBV5-1 and J is TRBJ2-7, with D possibly being TRBD2 (6 bases). The sequenced sample consisted of peripheral blood. CDR3 residues: CASSLRRGMAYEQYF. DNA for the CDR3: TGCGCCAGCAGCTTGAGGAGGGGAATGGCCTACGAGCAGTACTTC.